This passage covers 10 T cell receptor beta chains from one sample sequenced in a study of T cell responses to AZD1222 COVID-19 vaccine. TCRdb keeps only in-frame clones here, not all; method: immunoSEQ multiplex PCR. This table has 110,000 to 150,000 clones, about 91% appearing once. The sequencing used peripheral blood, collected on day 0 of AZD1222 vaccination. The receptor set was obtained from an adult in good health.

The chain couples TRBV27 to TRBJ1-2; maybe TRBD1 (5 bases). Germline CDR1 is MNHEY and CDR2 is SMNVEV (reference sequence). Trimming cost V 8 bases and J 7 bases, with 11 bases left between them. The CDR3 totals 11 residues. CDR3 sequence: CASGGEVGYTF. The CDR3 DNA reads as TGTGCCAGCGGAGGGGAAGTTGGCTACACCTTC.

J is TRBJ2-3 and V is TRBV2; 8 bases align to TRBD1. V lost 0 bases, J lost 0 bases, and 2 bases stayed unmatched. CDR1 SNHLY and CDR2 FYNNEI come from the germline V gene. The length of the CDR3 is 16 residues. CDR3 nucleotide sequence: TGTGCCAGCAGTGAAGCGACAGGGGCTAGCACAGATACGCAGTATTTT. This codes for CASSEATGASTDTQYF.

This rearrangement joins TRBV5-1 to TRBJ2-7; D unresolved. There are 13 residues in the CDR3. Germline lookup yields CDR1 SGHRS and CDR2 YFSETQ. V shed 4 bases and J shed 0 bases, with 8 bases lying between them. The DNA of the CDR3 is TGCGCCAGCAGCCGTTTAAGCTCCTACGAGCAGTACTTC. This gives the protein CASSRLSSYEQYF.

The chain is built from TRBV10-1 and TRBJ2-1; 12 bases fit TRBD2. The germline V gene encodes CDR1 WNHNN and CDR2 SYGVQD (reference sequence). V lost 8 bases, J lost 3 bases, and 5 bases stayed unmatched. The CDR3 sequence is 15 residues long. The DNA of the CDR3 is TGCGCCAGCTCTAGCGGGGGGGCGGGCTACAATGAGCAGTTCTTC. Protein sequence: CASSSGGAGYNEQFF.

The sample holds one count of this clone. The chain recombines TRBV11-2 with TRBJ1-2; D is unclear. The CDR3 covers 15 residues. V lost 4 bases and J 5 bases, leaving 17 bases between the germline ends. Looked up from germline, CDR1 is SGHAT and CDR2 is FQNNGV. This chain's CDR3 is CASSSRGGSAYGYTF. The CDR3, as DNA: TGTGCCAGCAGCTCCCGAGGTGGGAGCGCATATGGCTACACCTTC.

V is TRBV30 and J is TRBJ1-1; D is unresolved. The CDR3 has 15 residues. The V end lost 3 bases, the J end lost 3 bases, and 17 bases lay between the germline ends. CDR1 and CDR2 (germline): GTSNPN, SVGIG (reference sequence). The CDR3 DNA follows: TGTGCCTGGAGCCGCCGGTCCTCAGGTTACACTGAAGCTTTCTTT. Its translation is CAWSRRSSGYTEAFF.

V is TRBV5-5 and J is TRBJ1-2; D is perhaps TRBD1 (5 bases). The CDR3 runs to 13 residues. Per the germline V gene, CDR1 is SGHKS and CDR2 is YYEKEE (reference sequence). Trimming took off 4 bases at V and 4 bases at J, with 11 bases between the two ends. The CDR3, as DNA: TGTGCCAGCAGCCCGGTCCAGGGCTATGGCTACACCTTC. Its protein is CASSPVQGYGYTF.

The V and J genes are TRBV27 and TRBJ1-5; D is ambiguous. Germline lookup yields CDR1 MNHEY and CDR2 SMNVEV (reference sequence). The V gene lost 0 bases and the J gene lost 2 bases, with 14 bases spanning the gap. The CDR3 sequence is 17 residues long. The CDR3 sequence: CASSLSGGPGGNQPQHF. The CDR3 nucleotides read TGTGCCAGCAGTTTATCGGGAGGCCCCGGGGGCAATCAGCCCCAGCATTTT.

The chain has TRBV12-3 or TRBV12-4 and TRBJ1-3; no clear D gene. Trimming took 3 bases from V and 4 from J, leaving 7 bases between them. The CDR3 covers 13 residues. DNA of the CDR3: TGTGCCAGCAGTTTTGTTTGGGGAAACACCATATATTTT. Amino acids: CASSFVWGNTIYF.

The chain employs TRBV6-5 and TRBJ1-1; 8 bases match TRBD1. Germline trimming cut 2 bases from V and 0 bases from J; bases unmatched to any gene: 2. Germline V gene lookup returns CDR1 MNHEY and CDR2 SVGAGI. CDR3 length: 15 amino acids. The CDR3 spells CASSYGDRLNTEAFF. CDR3 nucleotides: TGTGCCAGCAGTTACGGGGACAGGTTGAACACTGAAGCTTTCTTT.